This is a list of T cell receptor beta chains from one sample in a study of blood T cell repertoires in COVID-19. The assay was immunoSEQ multiplex PCR, and TCRdb's table has in-frame clones only and misses some. The sample consists of about 360,000 clones, roughly 90% of them appearing once. Sequencing input: peripheral blood. These receptors came from a woman aged 60-70 years with COVID-19, enrolled during active disease. CDR3s include the opening cysteine and the closing phenylalanine or tryptophan. A D gene is named only where the DNA matches it firmly. Rows may omit the clone size; those that give it use once, few, many or a size class.

TRBD1	.	TRBV5-6	TRBJ1-2	CASSPGQANYYGYTF	TGTGCCAGCAGCCCCGGACAGGCGAACTACTATGGCTACACCTTC
.	.	TRBV5-1	TRBJ2-1	CASTTSGGVRRYNEQFF	TGCGCCAGCACCACAAGTGGCGGGGTCCGGCGCTACAATGAGCAGTTCTTC
.	.	TRBV18	TRBJ1-2	CASSPGGPYGYTF	TGTGCCAGCTCACCGGGGGGACCCTATGGCTACACCTTC
.	.	TRBV11-2	TRBJ1-2	CASSLGRDGYTF	TGTGCCAGCAGCTTAGGGAGGGATGGCTACACCTTC
.	.	TRBV4-1	TRBJ2-1	CASSQDFGSYNEQFF	TGCGCCAGCAGCCAAGATTTCGGTTCCTACAATGAGCAGTTCTTC
TRBD1	.	TRBV7-6	TRBJ2-7	CASSLARDRVPYEQYF	TGTGCCAGCAGCTTAGCGCGGGACAGGGTTCCCTACGAGCAGTACTTC
TRBD1	.	TRBV30	TRBJ1-2	CAWSPPDRGGGANYGYTF	TGTGCCTGGAGCCCCCCGGACAGGGGAGGTGGAGCTAACTATGGCTACACCTTC
TRBD1	.	TRBV6-6	TRBJ2-2	CASSQRTGRSGELFF	TGTGCCAGCAGTCAGAGGACAGGAAGGAGCGGGGAGCTGTTTTTT
.	.	TRBV6-5	TRBJ2-7	CASSYSQAFSYEQYF	TGTGCCAGCAGTTACTCGCAGGCTTTCTCCTACGAGCAGTACTTC
TRBD2	.	TRBV5-4	TRBJ2-3	CASSVWASGGTDTQYF	TGTGCCAGCAGCGTGTGGGCTAGCGGGGGCACAGATACGCAGTATTTT
TRBD2	.	TRBV10-3	TRBJ2-1	CAISGSSGGLYNEQFF	TGTGCCATCAGTGGAAGTAGCGGGGGCTTATACAATGAGCAGTTCTTC
.	.	TRBV7-9	TRBJ1-1	CASSRPGADTEAFF	TGTGCCAGCAGCCGTCCTGGGGCGGACACTGAAGCTTTCTTT
TRBD2	.	TRBV5-4	TRBJ2-3	CAVTEGPGGQDTQYF	TGTGCCGTCACGGAAGGGCCGGGGGGGCAAGATACGCAGTATTTT
.	.	TRBV7-8	TRBJ1-2	CASSPSSRDFHGYTF	TGTGCCAGCAGCCCCTCTTCCCGGGATTTTCATGGCTACACCTTC
TRBD2	.	TRBV2	TRBJ2-3	CASFTNGGLYTQYF	TGTGCCAGCTTTACTAACGGGGGGTTATATACGCAGTATTTT
.	.	TRBV10-3	TRBJ2-1	CATLGGASYNEQFF	TGTGCCACCCTGGGGGGGGCCTCCTACAATGAGCAGTTCTTC
.	.	TRBV4-3	TRBJ2-2	CASSPPRRDSSTGELFF	TGCGCCAGCAGCCCGCCCCGGCGGGACAGCTCGACCGGGGAGCTGTTTTTT
.	.	TRBV27	TRBJ2-3	CASSLGSAADTQYF	TGTGCCAGCAGTTTAGGTAGCGCGGCAGATACGCAGTATTTT
.	.	TRBV7-9	TRBJ2-1	CASRSTINEQFF	TGTGCCAGCAGGTCGACTATAAATGAGCAGTTCTTC
TRBD1	.	TRBV9	TRBJ1-1	CASSGTGDTEAFF	TGTGCCAGCAGCGGCACAGGGGACACTGAAGCTTTCTTT
TRBD1	.	TRBV6-5	TRBJ1-2	CASSPDRVVGGYTF	TGTGCCAGCAGCCCCGACAGGGTGGTAGGTGGCTACACCTTC
.	.	TRBV6-2/TRBV6-3	TRBJ1-1	CASSYTGGGTEAFF	TGTGCCAGCAGTTATACCGGGGGAGGCACTGAAGCTTTCTTT
TRBD1	few	TRBV5-4	TRBJ1-1	CASSLGAGGHTEAFF	TGTGCCAGCAGCTTGGGAGCAGGGGGTCACACTGAAGCTTTCTTT
.	.	TRBV21-1	TRBJ2-3	CASSKEIAGGRDTQYF	TGTGCCAGCAGCAAAGAGATAGCGGGGGGGCGGGATACGCAGTATTTT
TRBD1	.	TRBV5-1	TRBJ1-1	CASSARDRGRQGEAFF	TGCGCCAGCAGCGCCAGGGACAGGGGCCGCCAGGGGGAAGCTTTCTTT
.	.	TRBV30	TRBJ1-3	CACALTSGNTIYF	TGTGCCTGCGCCCTAACGAGCGGAAACACCATATATTTT